A selection of T cell receptor beta chains follows, all from one sample in a study of control samples from healthy donors and cancer patients. Sequencing used immunoSEQ multiplex PCR; TCRdb keeps in-frame clones, though not all of them. The sample contains some 130,000 clones, roughly 92% of which appear only once. Sequencing used blood. The receptors originated from a man between 18 and 29 years old in good health. The conserved cysteine and the conserved F or W are not part of the CDR3 here. Fields, in order: D gene, V gene, J gene, CDR3 protein. A D gene is named only where the DNA matches it firmly.

d_gene: -
v_gene: TRBV18
j_gene: TRBJ1-3
CDR3aa: ASSLDLLQGSGNTIY

d_gene: TRBD1
v_gene: TRBV5-4
j_gene: TRBJ1-4
CDR3aa: ASSYRQGAGTNEKLF

d_gene: TRBD1
v_gene: TRBV12-5
j_gene: TRBJ1-4
CDR3aa: ASGTGDSNEKLL

d_gene: TRBD2
v_gene: TRBV27
j_gene: TRBJ2-1
CDR3aa: ASTLAGGPYNEQF

d_gene: -
v_gene: TRBV19
j_gene: TRBJ1-1
CDR3aa: ASSIWRKNTEAF

d_gene: -
v_gene: TRBV6-1
j_gene: TRBJ2-3
CDR3aa: ASREGPLVSNTDTQY

d_gene: TRBD1
v_gene: TRBV10-3
j_gene: TRBJ1-2
CDR3aa: AIRGDREVYGYT

d_gene: -
v_gene: TRBV12-3/TRBV12-4
j_gene: TRBJ1-5
CDR3aa: ASSLGQHQPQH

d_gene: -
v_gene: TRBV7-2
j_gene: TRBJ1-5
CDR3aa: ASTDPGSYSQPQH

d_gene: -
v_gene: TRBV4-2
j_gene: TRBJ2-7
CDR3aa: ASSQEDRSGYEQY

d_gene: TRBD1
v_gene: TRBV11-2
j_gene: TRBJ1-2
CDR3aa: ASSEIPGQGLYGYT

d_gene: TRBD1
v_gene: TRBV14
j_gene: TRBJ2-7
CDR3aa: ASSHRDSYDEQY

d_gene: TRBD1
v_gene: TRBV9
j_gene: TRBJ1-3
CDR3aa: ASSPTGQVSGNTIY

d_gene: TRBD2
v_gene: TRBV11-2
j_gene: TRBJ2-3
CDR3aa: ASSSLTGGAGGRDTQY

d_gene: -
v_gene: TRBV27
j_gene: TRBJ1-5
CDR3aa: ASRPLGVSNQPQH

d_gene: TRBD2
v_gene: TRBV5-4
j_gene: TRBJ2-7
CDR3aa: ASSRSGGRTYEQY

d_gene: -
v_gene: TRBV10-1
j_gene: TRBJ2-7
CDR3aa: ASSDIKGEGYEQY

d_gene: -
v_gene: TRBV30
j_gene: TRBJ1-4
CDR3aa: AWSHGNRATNEKLF

d_gene: -
v_gene: TRBV7-9
j_gene: TRBJ1-4
CDR3aa: ASSARSNEKLF

d_gene: -
v_gene: TRBV13
j_gene: TRBJ1-6
CDR3aa: ASSPGQLSSYNSPLH

d_gene: TRBD2
v_gene: TRBV2
j_gene: TRBJ2-3
CDR3aa: ASTRNPGLITDTQY

d_gene: -
v_gene: TRBV5-1
j_gene: TRBJ2-5
CDR3aa: ASSFSAGGETQY

d_gene: TRBD1
v_gene: TRBV7-6
j_gene: TRBJ1-1
CDR3aa: ASRPTGTEAF

d_gene: -
v_gene: TRBV29-1
j_gene: TRBJ2-2
CDR3aa: SVDRDNTGELF

d_gene: -
v_gene: TRBV27
j_gene: TRBJ2-7
CDR3aa: ASSSTPDRSYEQY

d_gene: -
v_gene: TRBV7-9
j_gene: TRBJ2-7
CDR3aa: ASSPRADFYEQY

d_gene: TRBD1
v_gene: TRBV19
j_gene: TRBJ1-2
CDR3aa: ASSITGGVGYT

d_gene: -
v_gene: TRBV19
j_gene: TRBJ1-3
CDR3aa: ASRVSGSSGNTIY

d_gene: TRBD2
v_gene: TRBV9
j_gene: TRBJ2-1
CDR3aa: ASSALADNEQF

d_gene: -
v_gene: TRBV2
j_gene: TRBJ1-4
CDR3aa: ASNRERNTNEKLF

d_gene: -
v_gene: TRBV4-2
j_gene: TRBJ2-5
CDR3aa: ASSQRGRTEETQY

d_gene: TRBD2
v_gene: TRBV6-1
j_gene: TRBJ2-5
CDR3aa: ASSEVASGGASKTQY

d_gene: -
v_gene: TRBV4-1
j_gene: TRBJ1-1
CDR3aa: ASSQGVGRKNTEAF

d_gene: TRBD1
v_gene: TRBV24-1
j_gene: TRBJ2-2
CDR3aa: ATSGGGTGVGTGELF

d_gene: -
v_gene: TRBV13
j_gene: TRBJ1-1
CDR3aa: ASSLVGTEAF

d_gene: TRBD1
v_gene: TRBV7-2
j_gene: TRBJ1-4
CDR3aa: ASSSWTGIGEKLF

d_gene: -
v_gene: TRBV2
j_gene: TRBJ1-3
CDR3aa: ASRWAIGDTIY

d_gene: -
v_gene: TRBV5-1
j_gene: TRBJ1-2
CDR3aa: ASSPPNYGYT

d_gene: -
v_gene: TRBV7-9
j_gene: TRBJ2-2
CDR3aa: ASSPGPSNTGELF

d_gene: TRBD1
v_gene: TRBV5-1
j_gene: TRBJ1-4
CDR3aa: ASSTQGAVGEKLF

d_gene: -
v_gene: TRBV5-5
j_gene: TRBJ2-1
CDR3aa: ASSFRGGNEQF

d_gene: TRBD2
v_gene: TRBV2
j_gene: TRBJ2-7
CDR3aa: ASSVLTSGDEQY

d_gene: TRBD1
v_gene: TRBV11-2
j_gene: TRBJ2-2
CDR3aa: ASSTQGAGELF

d_gene: TRBD2
v_gene: TRBV29-1
j_gene: TRBJ2-3
CDR3aa: SASGTSDTDTQY

d_gene: -
v_gene: TRBV18
j_gene: TRBJ2-7
CDR3aa: ASSTDRSQGEQY

d_gene: TRBD1
v_gene: TRBV27
j_gene: TRBJ2-1
CDR3aa: ASSLGSGGVLYNEQF

d_gene: -
v_gene: TRBV6-5
j_gene: TRBJ2-7
CDR3aa: ASSYSANSYEQY

d_gene: TRBD1
v_gene: TRBV27
j_gene: TRBJ1-2
CDR3aa: ASRFGTGGAVEEGYT

d_gene: TRBD1
v_gene: TRBV19
j_gene: TRBJ2-3
CDR3aa: ASSYRGPGGDTQY

d_gene: -
v_gene: TRBV7-9
j_gene: TRBJ1-5
CDR3aa: ASSLASNQPQH

d_gene: -
v_gene: TRBV2
j_gene: TRBJ1-1
CDR3aa: ASSVGGMNTEAF